The next 12 T cell receptor beta chains were all read from a single sample in a study of shared clonotypes between healthy human individuals. Assay used: immunoSEQ multiplex PCR; TCRdb lists only in-frame clones, some missing. The sample yields roughly 2.5 million clones, approximately 92% seen once. Sequenced sample: naive CD4+ T cells sorted from blood. Subset in this sample: CD45RA+ positively selected. The receptors were sampled from a man aged 18 to 35 in good health.

This sequence joins TRBV5-6 and TRBJ2-1; 7 bases are a match to TRBD2. This CDR3 comprises 15 residues. The trim removed 4 bases at V and 0 bases at J, leaving 4 bases unmatched. The germline V gene encodes CDR1 SGHDT and CDR2 YYEEEE. The CDR3 region has the DNA TGTGCCAGCAGCCCCCTAGCGGCCTCCTACAATGAGCAGTTCTTC. This codes for CASSPLAASYNEQFF.

This chain uses TRBV5-4 with TRBJ2-5; 10 bases fit TRBD2. Per germline, CDR1 SGHNT and CDR2 YYREEE (reference sequence). This CDR3 comprises 19 residues. The junction had 20 bases not matched to a gene; V was cut back by 2 bases and J by 7 bases. CDR3 bases: TGTGCCAGCAGCTTACCTAGCGGGAGCTATCCCAATACCCAGGGGACCCAGTACTTC. Translated: CASSLPSGSYPNTQGTQYF.

Points on this clone: In the same sample, other DNA sequences code for this CDR3. This sequence joins TRBV27 and TRBJ1-5, with D unresolved. Germline V gene sequence: CDR1 MNHEY, CDR2 SMNVEV (reference sequence). This CDR3 is built from 13 residues. With 4 bases removed from V and 2 bases from J, the gap between germline ends came to 6 bases. CDR3 bases: TGTGCCAGCAGTTCCGGAGGCAATCAGCCCCAGCATTTT. Protein sequence: CASSSGGNQPQHF.

The CDR3 bases are TGTGCCAGCAGTCAAGGGGACAGGGCTCCTCACAATGAGCAGTTCTTC. This gives the protein CASSQGDRAPHNEQFF. The genes are TRBV6-1 and TRBJ2-1, with TRBD1 identical over 9 bases. The length of the CDR3 is 16 residues. Germline-derived CDR1 and CDR2 are MNHNS and SASEGT. The junction had 10 bases not matched to a gene; V was cut back by 5 bases and J by 5 bases.

This chain joins TRBV27 and TRBJ2-2, with 9 bases fitting TRBD1. This CDR3 has 17 residues. The V segment lost 6 bases and the J segment 7 bases; nucleotides outside the gene matches: 15. Germline lookup yields CDR1 MNHEY and CDR2 SMNVEV (reference sequence). The CDR3 spells CASSNRGPRASGGELFF. DNA for the CDR3: TGTGCCAGCAGCAACAGGGGGCCGAGGGCCAGTGGCGGGGAGCTGTTTTTT.

The J gene is TRBJ1-4, the V gene TRBV5-1; unclear D gene. This CDR3 spans 15 amino acids. CDR1 is SGHRS, CDR2 YFSETQ, per germline. Deletions cut 4 bases from V and 4 bases from J, with 14 bases between. CDR3 in amino acids: CASSAAPRDNEKLFF. For the CDR3, the DNA is TGCGCCAGCAGCGCCGCCCCTAGGGATAATGAAAAACTGTTTTTT. The full variable domain, its missing parts supplied by reference TRBV5-1 and TRBJ1-4, is KAGVTQTPRYLIKTRGQQVTLSCSPISGHRSVSWYQQTPGQGLQFLFEYFSETQRNKGNFPGRFSGRQFSNSRSEMNVSTLELGDSALYLCASSAAPRDNEKLFFGSGTQLSVL.

The genes are TRBV6-1 and TRBJ2-2; 7 nucleotides align to TRBD2. Germline CDR1 and CDR2: MNHNS and SASEGT. This CDR3 is built from 15 residues. The junction had 8 bases not matched to a gene; V was cut back by 3 bases and J by 7 bases. CDR3 nucleotides: TGTGCCAGCAGTGATATGGGACTACCATACGGGGAGCTGTTTTTT. It codes for CASSDMGLPYGELFF.

This CDR3 reads CASSIRAGRNKNIQYF. In DNA, the CDR3 is TGTGCCAGTAGTATACGGGCAGGGAGGAACAAAAACATTCAGTACTTC. The rearrangement uses TRBV19 and TRBJ2-4, with D possibly being TRBD2 (6 bases). CDR3 length equals 16 residues. The V end lost 2 bases, the J end lost 3 bases, and 14 bases lay between the germline ends. Germline loops: CDR1 LNHDA, CDR2 SQIVND (reference sequence).

The chain uses TRBV5-4 and TRBJ2-7, with 8 bases aligning to TRBD2. The CDR3 sequence is 16 residues long. V lost 6 bases, J lost 4 bases, and 15 bases stayed unmatched. Germline CDR1 and CDR2: SGHNT and YYREEE (reference sequence). Here the CDR3 DNA reads TGTGCCAGCACAACCGGGGGGGTTGGCCCCCTTTACGAGCAGTACTTC. Protein: CASTTGGVGPLYEQYF.

J is TRBJ1-4 and V is TRBV9, with D tentatively TRBD1 (5 bases). The germline V gene encodes CDR1 SGDLS and CDR2 YYNGEE. The CDR3 is made up of 14 amino acids. Trimming took 4 bases from V and 8 from J, leaving 15 bases between them. In DNA, the CDR3 is TGTGCCAGCAGCCTAGGTCGGGGGGGAGAAAAACTGTTTTTT. It is translated as CASSLGRGGEKLFF.

This clone was found a few times. This rearrangement joins TRBV9 to TRBJ1-2; TRBD1 agrees at 8 bases. The CDR3 covers 16 residues. Germline assignment: CDR1 SGDLS and CDR2 YYNGEE. V lost 0 bases and J lost 7; bases outside the gene matches: 11. The CDR3 DNA reads as TGTGCCAGCAGCGTAGCTCAGGCGGCAGGGGGCTCTGGCTACACCTTC. As protein: CASSVAQAAGGSGYTF. Looking up the rest from reference TRBV9 and TRBJ1-2 gives the full variable domain: DSGVTQTPKHLITATGQRVTLRCSPRSGDLSVYWYQQSLDQGLQFLIQYYNGEERAKGNILERFSAQQFPDLHSELNLSSLELGDSALYFCASSVAQAAGGSGYTFGSGTRLTVV.

In nucleotides, the CDR3 is TGCGCCAGCAGCCAAGAGGGGAGGGGAGAGACCCAGTACTTC. It specifies CASSQEGRGETQYF. V and J are TRBV4-3 and TRBJ2-5, with 7 bases aligning to TRBD2. CDR1 LGHNA and CDR2 YSLEER come from the germline V gene. The V and J ends lost 0 bases and 4 bases, in that order; junction bases with no gene match: 2. The CDR3 spans 14 residues.